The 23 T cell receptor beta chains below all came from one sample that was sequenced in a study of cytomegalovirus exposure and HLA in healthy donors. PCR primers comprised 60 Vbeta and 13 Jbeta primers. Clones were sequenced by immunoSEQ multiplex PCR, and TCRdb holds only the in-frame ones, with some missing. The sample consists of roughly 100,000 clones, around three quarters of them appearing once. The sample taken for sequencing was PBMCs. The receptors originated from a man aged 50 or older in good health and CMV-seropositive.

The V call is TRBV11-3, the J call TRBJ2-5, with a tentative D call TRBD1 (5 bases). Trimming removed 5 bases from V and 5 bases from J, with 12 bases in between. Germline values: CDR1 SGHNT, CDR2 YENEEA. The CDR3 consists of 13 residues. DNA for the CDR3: TGTGCCAGCAGCCCCCCAGGGTCCGAGACCCAGTACTTC. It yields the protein CASSPPGSETQYF. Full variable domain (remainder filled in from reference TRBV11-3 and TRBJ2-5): EAGVVQSPRYKIIEKKQPVAFWCNPISGHNTLYWYLQNLGQGPELLIRYENEEAVDDSQLPKDRFSAERLKGVDSTLKIQPAELGDSAVYLCASSPPGSETQYFGPGTRLLVL.

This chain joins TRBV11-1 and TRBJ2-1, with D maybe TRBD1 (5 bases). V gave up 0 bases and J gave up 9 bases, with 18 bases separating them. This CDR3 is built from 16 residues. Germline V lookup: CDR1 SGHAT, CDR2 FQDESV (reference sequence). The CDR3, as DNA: TGTGCCAGCAGCTTAGCCCCTGGCGGCCAGGGTGGTGAGCAGTTCTTC. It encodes CASSLAPGGQGGEQFF.

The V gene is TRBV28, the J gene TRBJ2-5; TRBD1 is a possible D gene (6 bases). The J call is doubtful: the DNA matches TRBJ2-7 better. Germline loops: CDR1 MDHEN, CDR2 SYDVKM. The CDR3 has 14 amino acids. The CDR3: CASRAGASFHEQYF. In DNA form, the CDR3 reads TGTGCCAGCAGAGCAGGGGCAAGCTTCCACGAGCAGTACTTC.

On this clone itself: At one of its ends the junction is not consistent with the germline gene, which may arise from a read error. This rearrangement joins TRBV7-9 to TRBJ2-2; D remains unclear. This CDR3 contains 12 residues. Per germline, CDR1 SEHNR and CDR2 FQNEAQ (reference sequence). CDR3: CSSSPVGGELFF. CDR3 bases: TGTTCCAGCAGCCCCGTCGGGGGGGAGCTGTTTTTT.

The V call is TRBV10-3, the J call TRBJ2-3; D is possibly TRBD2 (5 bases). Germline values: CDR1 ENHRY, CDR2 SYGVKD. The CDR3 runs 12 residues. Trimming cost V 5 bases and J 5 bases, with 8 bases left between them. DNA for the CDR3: TGTGCCATCAGTCTCGAGGGAGATACGCAGTATTTT. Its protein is CAISLEGDTQYF.

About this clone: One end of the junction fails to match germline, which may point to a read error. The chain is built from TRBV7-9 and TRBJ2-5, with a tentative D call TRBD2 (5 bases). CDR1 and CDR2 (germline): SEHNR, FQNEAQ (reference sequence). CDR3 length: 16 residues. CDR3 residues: CSSSLNMRTDQETQYF. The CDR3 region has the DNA TGTTCCAGCAGCTTAAACATGAGGACTGATCAAGAGACCCAGTACTTC.

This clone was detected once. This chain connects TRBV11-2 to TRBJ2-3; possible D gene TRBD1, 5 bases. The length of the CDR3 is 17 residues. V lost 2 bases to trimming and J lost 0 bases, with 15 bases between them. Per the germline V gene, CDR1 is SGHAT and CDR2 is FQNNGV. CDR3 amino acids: CASSLSGRTISTDTQYF. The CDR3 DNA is TGTGCCAGCAGCTTATCGGGCAGGACAATAAGCACAGATACGCAGTATTTT.

CDR3 in amino acids: CASSLYGGSANEQFF. DNA for the CDR3: TGTGCCAGCAGTTTATATGGCGGGTCCGCGAATGAGCAGTTCTTC. The V call is TRBV28, the J call TRBJ2-1, with D tentatively TRBD2 (5 bases). V lost 1 base and J 7 bases, leaving 14 bases between the germline ends. The CDR3 contains 15 residues. Germline V CDR1 and CDR2: MDHEN, SYDVKM.

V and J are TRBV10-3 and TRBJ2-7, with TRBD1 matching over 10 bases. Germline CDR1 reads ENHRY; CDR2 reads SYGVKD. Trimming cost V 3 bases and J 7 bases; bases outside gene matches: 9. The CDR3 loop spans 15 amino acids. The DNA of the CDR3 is TGTGCCATCAGTGACCGACAGGGGGCCCGTAATGAGCAGTACTTC. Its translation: CAISDRQGARNEQYF.

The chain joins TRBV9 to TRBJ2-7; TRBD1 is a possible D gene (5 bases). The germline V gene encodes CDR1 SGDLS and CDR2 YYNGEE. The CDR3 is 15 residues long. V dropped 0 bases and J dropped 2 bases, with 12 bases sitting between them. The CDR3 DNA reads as TGTGCCAGCAGCGTAGATCCAGGGTGGGCCTACGAGCAGTACTTC. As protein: CASSVDPGWAYEQYF. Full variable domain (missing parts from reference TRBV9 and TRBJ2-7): DSGVTQTPKHLITATGQRVTLRCSPRSGDLSVYWYQQSLDQGLQFLIQYYNGEERAKGNILERFSAQQFPDLHSELNLSSLELGDSALYFCASSVDPGWAYEQYFGPGTRLTVT.

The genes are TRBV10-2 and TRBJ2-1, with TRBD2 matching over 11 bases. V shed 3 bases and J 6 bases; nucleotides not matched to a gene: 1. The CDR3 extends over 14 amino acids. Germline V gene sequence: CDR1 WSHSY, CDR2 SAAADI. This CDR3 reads CASSELAGVNEQFF. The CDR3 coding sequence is TGCGCCAGCAGTGAACTAGCGGGAGTCAATGAGCAGTTCTTC.

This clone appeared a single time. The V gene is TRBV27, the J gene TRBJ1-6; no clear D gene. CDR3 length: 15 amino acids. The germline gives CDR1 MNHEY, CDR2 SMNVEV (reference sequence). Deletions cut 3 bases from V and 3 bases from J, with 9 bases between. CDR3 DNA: TGTGCCAGCAGTTTCAACAGTTTCTATAATTCACCCCTCCACTTT. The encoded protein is CASSFNSFYNSPLHF.

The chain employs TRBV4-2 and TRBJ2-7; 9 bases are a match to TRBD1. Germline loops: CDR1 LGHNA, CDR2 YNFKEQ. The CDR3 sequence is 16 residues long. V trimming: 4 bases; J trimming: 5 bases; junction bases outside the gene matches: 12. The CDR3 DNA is TGTGCCAGCAGCCTTGCTCAAGGACAGGGGATCAACGAGCAGTACTTC. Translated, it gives CASSLAQGQGINEQYF.

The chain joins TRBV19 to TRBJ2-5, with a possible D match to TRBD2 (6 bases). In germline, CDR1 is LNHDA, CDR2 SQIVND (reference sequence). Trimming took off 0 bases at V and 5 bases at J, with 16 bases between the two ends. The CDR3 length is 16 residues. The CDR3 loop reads CASSIDSGGLGETQYF. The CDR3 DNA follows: TGTGCCAGTAGTATAGATAGCGGCGGCCTGGGGGAGACCCAGTACTTC. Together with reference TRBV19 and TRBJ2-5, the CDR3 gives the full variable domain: DGGITQSPKYLFRKEGQNVTLSCEQNLNHDAMYWYRQDPGQGLRLIYYSQIVNDFQKGDIAEGYSVSREKKESFPLTVTSAQKNPTAFYLCASSIDSGGLGETQYFGPGTRLLVL.

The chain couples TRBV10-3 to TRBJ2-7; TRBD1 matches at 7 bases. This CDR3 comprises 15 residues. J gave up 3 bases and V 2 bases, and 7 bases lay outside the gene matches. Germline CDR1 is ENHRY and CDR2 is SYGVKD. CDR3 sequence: CAISEGDSYFYEQYF. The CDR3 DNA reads TGTGCCATCAGTGAGGGGGACAGCTACTTCTACGAGCAGTACTTC.

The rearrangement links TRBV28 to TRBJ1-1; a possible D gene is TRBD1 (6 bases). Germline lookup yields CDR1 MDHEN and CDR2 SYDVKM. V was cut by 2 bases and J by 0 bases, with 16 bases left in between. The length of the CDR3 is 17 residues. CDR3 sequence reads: CASSLDRWGHMNTEAFF. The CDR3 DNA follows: TGTGCCAGCAGTTTAGACAGGTGGGGGCACATGAACACTGAAGCTTTCTTT.

The CDR3 bases are TGTGCCAGCAGCCAAGATCGGACAGCGGGAGTCAGCCGCAATGAGCAGTTCTTC. This gives the protein CASSQDRTAGVSRNEQFF. The chain couples TRBV14 to TRBJ2-1; TRBD2 matches at 8 bases. The CDR3 runs to 18 residues. Germline V gene lookup returns CDR1 SGHDN and CDR2 FVKESK. Trimming at V came to 0 bases and at J to 6 bases, leaving 13 bases not matched to a gene.

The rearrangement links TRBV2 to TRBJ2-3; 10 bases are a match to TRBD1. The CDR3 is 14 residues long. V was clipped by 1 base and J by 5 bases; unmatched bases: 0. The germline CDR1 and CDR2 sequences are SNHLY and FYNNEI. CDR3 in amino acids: CASSEGTGGDTQYF. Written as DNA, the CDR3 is TGTGCCAGCAGTGAAGGGACAGGGGGAGATACGCAGTATTTT. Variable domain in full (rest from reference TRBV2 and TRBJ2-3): EPEVTQTPSHQVTQMGQEVILRCVPISNHLYFYWYRQILGQKVEFLVSFYNNEISEKSEIFDDQFSVERPDGSNFTLKIRSTKLEDSAMYFCASSEGTGGDTQYFGPGTRLTVL.

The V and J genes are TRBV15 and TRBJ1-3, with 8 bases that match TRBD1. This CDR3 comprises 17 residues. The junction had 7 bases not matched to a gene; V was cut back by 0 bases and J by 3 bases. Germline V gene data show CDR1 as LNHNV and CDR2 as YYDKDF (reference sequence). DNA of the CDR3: TGTGCCACCAGCAGAGATGCCACAGGGGGGATTGGAAACACCATATATTTT. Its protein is CATSRDATGGIGNTIYF.

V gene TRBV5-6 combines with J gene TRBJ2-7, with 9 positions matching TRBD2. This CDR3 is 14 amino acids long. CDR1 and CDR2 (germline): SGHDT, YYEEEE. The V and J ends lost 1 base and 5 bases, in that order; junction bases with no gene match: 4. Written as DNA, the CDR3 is TGTGCCAGCAGCTTGTATAGCGGGGGCCACGAGCAGTACTTC. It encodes CASSLYSGGHEQYF.

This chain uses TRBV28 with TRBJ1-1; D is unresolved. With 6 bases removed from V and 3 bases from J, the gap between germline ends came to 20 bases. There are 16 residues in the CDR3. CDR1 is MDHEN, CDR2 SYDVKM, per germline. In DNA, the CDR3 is TGTGCCAGCAGAGGCCCCGCGGGGTATGGGGACACTGAAGCTTTCTTT. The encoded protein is CASRGPAGYGDTEAFF. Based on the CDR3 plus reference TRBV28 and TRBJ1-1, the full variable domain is DVKVTQSSRYLVKRTGEKVFLECVQDMDHENMFWYRQDPGLGLRLIYFSYDVKMKEKGDIPEGYSVSREKKERFSLILESASTNQTSMYLCASRGPAGYGDTEAFFGQGTRLTVV.

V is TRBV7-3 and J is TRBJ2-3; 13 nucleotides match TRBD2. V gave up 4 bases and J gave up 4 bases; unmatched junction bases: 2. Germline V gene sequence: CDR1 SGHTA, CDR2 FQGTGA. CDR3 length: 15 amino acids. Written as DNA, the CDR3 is TGTGCCAGCAGCTCTACTAGCGGGAGGGCAGATACGCAGTATTTT. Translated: CASSSTSGRADTQYF.

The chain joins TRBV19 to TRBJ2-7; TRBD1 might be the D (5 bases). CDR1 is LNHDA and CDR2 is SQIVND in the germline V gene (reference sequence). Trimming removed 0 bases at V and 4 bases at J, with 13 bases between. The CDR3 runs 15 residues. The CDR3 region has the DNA TGTGCCAGTAGTATAGACCCCAGGGCTGGTTACGAGCAGTACTTC. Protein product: CASSIDPRAGYEQYF.